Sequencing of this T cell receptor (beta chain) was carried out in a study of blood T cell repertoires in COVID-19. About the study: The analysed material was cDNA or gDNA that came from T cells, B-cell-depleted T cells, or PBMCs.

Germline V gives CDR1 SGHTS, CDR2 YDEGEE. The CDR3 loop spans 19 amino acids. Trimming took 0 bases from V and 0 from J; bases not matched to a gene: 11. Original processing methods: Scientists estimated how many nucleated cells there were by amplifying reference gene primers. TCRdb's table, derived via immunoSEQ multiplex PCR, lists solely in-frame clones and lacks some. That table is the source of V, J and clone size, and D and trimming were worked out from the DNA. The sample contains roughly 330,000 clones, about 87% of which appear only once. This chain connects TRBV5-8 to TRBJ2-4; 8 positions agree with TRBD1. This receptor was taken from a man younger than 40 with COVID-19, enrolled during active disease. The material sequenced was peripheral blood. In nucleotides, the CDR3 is TGTGCCAGCAGCTTGGCGTTGACAGGGGCCACCTTAGCCAAAAACATTCAGTACTTC. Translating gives CASSLALTGATLAKNIQYF.